What follows is one TCR beta chain and its context. What it binds is unknown. These data originate in a study of cytomegalovirus exposure and HLA in healthy donors. Study-wide findings and caveats: Several top significant clusters appeared, in a later analysis, to be linked to common viral pathogens. In an earlier analysis, about 90% or about 30%: the productive usage of most TCR beta V segments. Judged likely to be a sequencing artifact was a cluster of highly shared sequence variants.

PCR used 60 Vbeta primers and 13 Jbeta primers. Profiling relied on immunoSEQ multiplex PCR, and the TCRdb table lists in-frame clones only, not all of them. Among approximately 200,000 clones listed, about 86% were seen once. Every donor was a healthy person donating bone marrow. This CDR3 contains 15 residues. Unmatched junction bases numbered 6, after V lost 4 bases and J lost 3 bases. Germline-derived CDR1 and CDR2 are MGHRA and YSYEKL. Sequenced: PBMCs. This receptor was identified in a woman aged 18-29 years in good health and CMV-seropositive. This rearrangement joins TRBV4-1 to TRBJ2-5; 9 nucleotides agree with TRBD2. CDR3: CASSLSGGSEETQYF. In nucleotides, the CDR3 is TGCGCCAGCAGCCTAAGCGGGGGGTCTGAAGAGACCCAGTACTTC.